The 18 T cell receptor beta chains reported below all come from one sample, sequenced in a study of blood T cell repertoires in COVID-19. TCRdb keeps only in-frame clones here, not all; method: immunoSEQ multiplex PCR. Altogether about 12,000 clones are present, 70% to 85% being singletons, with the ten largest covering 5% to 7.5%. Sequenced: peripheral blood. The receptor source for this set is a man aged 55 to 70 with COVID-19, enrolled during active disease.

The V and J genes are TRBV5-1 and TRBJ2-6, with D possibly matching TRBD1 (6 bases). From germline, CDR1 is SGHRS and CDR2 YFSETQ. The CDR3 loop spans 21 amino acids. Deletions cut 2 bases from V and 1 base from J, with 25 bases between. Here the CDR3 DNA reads TGCGCCAGCAGCTTAGCTTTCCCGCGGACAGCCAAAGTTTCTGGGGCCAACGTCCTGACTTTC. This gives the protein CASSLAFPRTAKVSGANVLTF.

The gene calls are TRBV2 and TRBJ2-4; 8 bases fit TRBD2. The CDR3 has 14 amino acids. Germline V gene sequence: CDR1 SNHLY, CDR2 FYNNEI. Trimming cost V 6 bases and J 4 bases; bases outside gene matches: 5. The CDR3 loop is CASSRPSGKNIQYF. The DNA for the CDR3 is TGTGCCAGCAGCCGTCCTAGCGGGAAAAACATTCAGTACTTC. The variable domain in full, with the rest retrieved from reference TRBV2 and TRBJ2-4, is EPEVTQTPSHQVTQMGQEVILRCVPISNHLYFYWYRQILGQKVEFLVSFYNNEISEKSEIFDDQFSVERPDGSNFTLKIRSTKLEDSAMYFCASSRPSGKNIQYFGAGTRLSVL.

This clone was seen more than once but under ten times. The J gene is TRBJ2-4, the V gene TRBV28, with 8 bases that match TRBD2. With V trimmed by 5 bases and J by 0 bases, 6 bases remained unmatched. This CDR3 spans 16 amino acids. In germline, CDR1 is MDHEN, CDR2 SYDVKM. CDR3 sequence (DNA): TGTGCCAGCAGTCTCGGGGGGGTGTCAGCCAAAAACATTCAGTACTTC. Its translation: CASSLGGVSAKNIQYF.

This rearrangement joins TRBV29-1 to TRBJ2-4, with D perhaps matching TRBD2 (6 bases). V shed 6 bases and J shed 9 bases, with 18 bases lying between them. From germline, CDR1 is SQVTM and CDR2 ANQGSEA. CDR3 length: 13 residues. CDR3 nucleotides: TGCAGCGTCCCCGGACCCGGCGGGACCATTCAGTACTTC. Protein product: CSVPGPGGTIQYF.

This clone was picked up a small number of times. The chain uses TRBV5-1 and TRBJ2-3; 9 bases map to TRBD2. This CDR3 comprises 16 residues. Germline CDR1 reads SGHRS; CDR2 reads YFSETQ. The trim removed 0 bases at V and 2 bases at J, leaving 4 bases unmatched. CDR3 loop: CASSLALAGATDTQYF. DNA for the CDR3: TGCGCCAGCAGCTTGGCCTTAGCGGGGGCCACAGATACGCAGTATTTT.

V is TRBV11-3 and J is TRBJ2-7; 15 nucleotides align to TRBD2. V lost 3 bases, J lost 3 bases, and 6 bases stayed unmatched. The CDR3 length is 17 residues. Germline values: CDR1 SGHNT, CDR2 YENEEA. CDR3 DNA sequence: TGTGCCAGCAGCTTTAACGGGACTAGCGGGAGGAACTACGAGCAGTACGTC. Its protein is CASSFNGTSGRNYEQYV.

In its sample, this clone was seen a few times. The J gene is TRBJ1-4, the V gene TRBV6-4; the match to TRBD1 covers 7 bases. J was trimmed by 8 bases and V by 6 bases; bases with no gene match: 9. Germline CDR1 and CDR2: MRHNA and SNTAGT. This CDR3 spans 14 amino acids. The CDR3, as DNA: TGTGCCAGCAGACCGGACAGGTCTTCCGAAAAACTGTTTTTT. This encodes CASRPDRSSEKLFF.

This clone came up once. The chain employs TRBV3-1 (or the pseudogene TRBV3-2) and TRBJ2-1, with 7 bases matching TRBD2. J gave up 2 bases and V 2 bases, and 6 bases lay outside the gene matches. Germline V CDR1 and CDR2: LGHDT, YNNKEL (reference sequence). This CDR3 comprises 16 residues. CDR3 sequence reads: CASSQFIGRAYNEQFF. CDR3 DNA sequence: TGTGCCAGCAGCCAATTCATAGGGAGGGCCTACAATGAGCAGTTCTTC.

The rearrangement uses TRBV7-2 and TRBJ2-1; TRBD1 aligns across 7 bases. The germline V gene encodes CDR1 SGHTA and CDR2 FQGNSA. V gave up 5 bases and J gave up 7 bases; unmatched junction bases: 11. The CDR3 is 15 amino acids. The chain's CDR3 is CASSHRTGVVNEQFF. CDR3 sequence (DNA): TGTGCCAGCAGCCATCGGACAGGTGTAGTAAATGAGCAGTTCTTC.

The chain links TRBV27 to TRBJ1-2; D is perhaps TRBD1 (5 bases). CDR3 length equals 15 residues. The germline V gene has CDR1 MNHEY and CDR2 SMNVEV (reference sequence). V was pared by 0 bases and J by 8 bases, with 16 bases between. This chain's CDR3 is CASSLSLGRADGYTF. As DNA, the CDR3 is TGTGCCAGCAGTTTATCCTTAGGCAGGGCGGACGGCTACACCTTC.

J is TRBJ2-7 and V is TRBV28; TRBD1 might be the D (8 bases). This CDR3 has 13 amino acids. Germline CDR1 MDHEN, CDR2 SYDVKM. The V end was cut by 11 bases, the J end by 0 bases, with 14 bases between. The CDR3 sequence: CAADREGSYEQYF. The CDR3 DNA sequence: TGTGCCGCGGACAGGGAGGGCTCCTACGAGCAGTACTTC.

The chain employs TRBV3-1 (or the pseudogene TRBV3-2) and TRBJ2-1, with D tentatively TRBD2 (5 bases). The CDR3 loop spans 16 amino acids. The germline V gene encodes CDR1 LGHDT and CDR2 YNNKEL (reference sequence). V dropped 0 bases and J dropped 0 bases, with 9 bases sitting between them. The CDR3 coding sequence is TGTGCCAGCAGCCAAGATTTGGGGAGCTCCTACAATGAGCAGTTCTTC. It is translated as CASSQDLGSSYNEQFF.

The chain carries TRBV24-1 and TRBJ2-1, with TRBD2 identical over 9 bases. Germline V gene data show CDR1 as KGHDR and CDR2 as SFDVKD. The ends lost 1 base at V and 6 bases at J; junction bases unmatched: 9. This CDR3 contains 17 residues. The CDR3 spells CATSDLAGGTRGNEQFF. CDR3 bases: TGTGCCACCAGTGATTTAGCGGGGGGTACTCGAGGCAATGAGCAGTTCTTC.

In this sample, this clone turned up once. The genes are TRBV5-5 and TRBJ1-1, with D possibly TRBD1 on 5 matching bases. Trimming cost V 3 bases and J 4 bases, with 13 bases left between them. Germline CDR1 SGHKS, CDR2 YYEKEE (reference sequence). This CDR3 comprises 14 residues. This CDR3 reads CASSWRGRGTEAFF. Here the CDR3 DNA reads TGTGCCAGCAGCTGGCGAGGTAGGGGCACTGAAGCTTTCTTT.

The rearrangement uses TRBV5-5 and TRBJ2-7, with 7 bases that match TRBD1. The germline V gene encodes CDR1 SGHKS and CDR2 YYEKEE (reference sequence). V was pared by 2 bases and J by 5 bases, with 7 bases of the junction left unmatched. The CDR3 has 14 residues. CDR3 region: CASSFNYRGHEQYV. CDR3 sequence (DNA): TGTGCCAGCAGCTTTAATTACAGGGGACACGAGCAGTACGTC.

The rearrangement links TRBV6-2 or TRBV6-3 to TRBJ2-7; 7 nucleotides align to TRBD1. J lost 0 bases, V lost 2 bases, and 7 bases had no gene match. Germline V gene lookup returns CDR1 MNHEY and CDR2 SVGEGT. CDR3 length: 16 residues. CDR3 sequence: CASSYLSGGPSYEQYV. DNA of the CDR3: TGTGCCAGCAGTTACCTCTCAGGGGGTCCCTCCTACGAGCAGTACGTC.

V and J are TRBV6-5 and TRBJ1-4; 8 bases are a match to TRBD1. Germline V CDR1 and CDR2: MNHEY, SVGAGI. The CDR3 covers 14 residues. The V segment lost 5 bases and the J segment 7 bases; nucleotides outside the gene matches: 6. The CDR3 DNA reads TGTGCCAGCAGTAAATGGACAGGGTTTGAAAAACTGTTTTTT. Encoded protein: CASSKWTGFEKLFF.

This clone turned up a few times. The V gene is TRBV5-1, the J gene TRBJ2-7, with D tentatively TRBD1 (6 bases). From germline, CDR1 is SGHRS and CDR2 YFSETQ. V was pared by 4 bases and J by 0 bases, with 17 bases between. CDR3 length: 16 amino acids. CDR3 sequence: CASSQRTGQFSYEQYF. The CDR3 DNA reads TGCGCCAGCAGCCAACGTACTGGACAGTTCTCCTACGAGCAGTACTTC.